This TCR beta chain came from a study of blood T cell repertoires in COVID-19. Study at large: There were acute and convalescent COVID-19 samples, and they came from the United States, Italy and Spain. PBMCs, B-cell-depleted T cells, or T cells provided the cDNA or gDNA that made up the material.

The CDR3 totals 14 residues. Between the trimmed V and J ends, which lost 0 bases and 4 bases, there was a span of 7 bases. CDR1 is SGDLS, CDR2 YYNGEE, per germline. Using immunoSEQ multiplex PCR, the repertoire was profiled, and TCRdb retains in-frame clones only, with some absent. The profile shows over 70,000 clones, 77% of them singletons. The receptor was isolated from a woman aged 80 or over with acute or convalescent COVID-19. The specimen was peripheral blood. The rearrangement joins TRBV9 to TRBJ2-2; D not resolved. In DNA, the CDR3 is TGTGCCAGCAGCGTAGACACTATCACCGGGGAGCTGTTTTTT. This translates into CASSVDTITGELFF. The variable domain in full, with the rest retrieved from reference TRBV9 and TRBJ2-2, is DSGVTQTPKHLITATGQRVTLRCSPRSGDLSVYWYQQSLDQGLQFLIQYYNGEERAKGNILERFSAQQFPDLHSELNLSSLELGDSALYFCASSVDTITGELFFGEGSRLTVL.